This section outlines one T cell receptor beta chain sequence together with its context. Its target is not known. The junction had 13 bases not matched to a gene; V was cut back by 4 bases and J by 3 bases. Germline V gives CDR1 SQVTM, CDR2 ANQGSEA. The CDR3 runs to 16 residues. The data were taken from a study of T cell repertoires in cytomegalovirus infection. About the study: Matching HLA type and CMV infection were both indicated by public TCR beta signatures.

A single record per CDR3 protein comes from TCRdb applying MiXCR to the reads. The sample yields a few hundred thousand distinct CDR3 sequences, approximately 26% seen once. General study points: HLA-C-restricted TCR beta clonotypes specific for CMV led the ex vivo response. People with CMV and the relevant HLA were identified by cumulative public TCR beta family frequency.

The chain uses TRBV29-1 and TRBJ2-7; 9 bases match TRBD1. Sequencing was performed on PBMCs. The TCR sequence derives from a human donor in good health (CMV status not recorded). Some clones in this sample may be carry-over from other donors' samples. The CDR3 here is CSVAAGQGLYFYEQYF. The CDR3, as DNA: TGCAGCGTTGCCGCAGGACAGGGGCTCTACTTCTACGAGCAGTACTTC.